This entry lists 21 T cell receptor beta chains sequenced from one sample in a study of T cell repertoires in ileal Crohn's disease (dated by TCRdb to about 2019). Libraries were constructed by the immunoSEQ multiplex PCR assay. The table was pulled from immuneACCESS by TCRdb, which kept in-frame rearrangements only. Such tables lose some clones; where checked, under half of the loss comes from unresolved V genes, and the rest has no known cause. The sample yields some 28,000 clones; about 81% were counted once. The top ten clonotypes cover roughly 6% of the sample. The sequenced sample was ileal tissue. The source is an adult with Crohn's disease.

CDR3 sequence (DNA): TGTGCCAGCAGTACAGGGGGCGACGTGACTGAAGCTTTCTTT. Its protein product is CASSTGGDVTEAFF. This sequence joins TRBV11-3 and TRBJ1-1; 9 nucleotides agree with TRBD1. The germline gives CDR1 SGHNT, CDR2 YENEEA. The ends lost 6 bases at V and 5 bases at J; junction bases unmatched: 7. The CDR3 loop spans 14 amino acids.

CDR3: CASSLARTSSGELFF. CDR3 nucleotides: TGTGCCAGCAGCTTAGCGAGGACTAGTTCCGGGGAGCTGTTTTTT. V and J are TRBV7-2 and TRBJ2-2; 7 bases line up with TRBD2. Trimming cost V 0 bases and J 6 bases; bases outside gene matches: 4. Germline-derived CDR1 and CDR2 are SGHTA and FQGNSA. The CDR3 has 15 residues. Complete variable domain (other parts from reference TRBV7-2 and TRBJ2-2): GAGVSQSPSNKVTEKGKDVELRCDPISGHTALYWYRQSLGQGLEFLIYFQGNSAPDKSGLPSDRFSAERTGGSVSTLTIQRTQQEDSAVYLCASSLARTSSGELFFGEGSRLTVL.

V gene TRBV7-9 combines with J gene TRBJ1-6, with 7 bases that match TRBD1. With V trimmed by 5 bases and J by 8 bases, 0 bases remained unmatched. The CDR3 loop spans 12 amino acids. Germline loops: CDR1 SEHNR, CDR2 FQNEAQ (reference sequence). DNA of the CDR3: TGTGCCAGCAGCGACAGGGATTCACCCCTCCACTTT. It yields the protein CASSDRDSPLHF.

The DNA of the CDR3 is TGTGCCAGCAGTGATGGGGGGTTAGTAGCTTTCTTT. It codes for CASSDGGLVAFF. The chain combines TRBV6-1 with TRBJ1-1; TRBD1 is a possible D gene (5 bases). There are 12 residues in the CDR3. V was trimmed by 3 bases and J by 10 bases, leaving 12 bases between them. Germline loops: CDR1 MNHNS, CDR2 SASEGT.

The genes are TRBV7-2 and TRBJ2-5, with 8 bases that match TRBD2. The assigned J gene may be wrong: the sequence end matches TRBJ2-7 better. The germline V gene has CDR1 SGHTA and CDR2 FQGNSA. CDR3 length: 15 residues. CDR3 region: CASSPSSGGFYEQYF. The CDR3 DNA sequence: TGTGCCAGCAGCCCCAGCAGCGGGGGCTTCTACGAGCAGTACTTC.

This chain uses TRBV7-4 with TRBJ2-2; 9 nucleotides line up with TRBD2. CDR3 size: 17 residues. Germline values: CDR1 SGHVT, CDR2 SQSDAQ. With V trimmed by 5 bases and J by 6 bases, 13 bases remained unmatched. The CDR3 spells CASSPHRTSVSPGELFF. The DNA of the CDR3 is TGTGCCAGCAGCCCACACCGGACTAGCGTGTCTCCCGGGGAGCTGTTTTTT.

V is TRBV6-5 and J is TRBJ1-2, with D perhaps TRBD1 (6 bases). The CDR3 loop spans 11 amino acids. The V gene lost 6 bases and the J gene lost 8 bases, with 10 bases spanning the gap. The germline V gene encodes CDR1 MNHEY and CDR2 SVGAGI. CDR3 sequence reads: CASSYGTGYTF. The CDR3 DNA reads TGTGCCAGCAGCTACGGGACAGGCTACACCTTC.

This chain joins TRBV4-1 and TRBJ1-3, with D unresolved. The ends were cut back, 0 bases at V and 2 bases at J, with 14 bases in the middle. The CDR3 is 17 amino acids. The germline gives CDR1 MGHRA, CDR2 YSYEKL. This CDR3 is CASSQDSGGRPGNTIYF. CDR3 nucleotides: TGCGCCAGCAGCCAAGATTCTGGAGGCCGACCTGGAAACACCATATATTTT.

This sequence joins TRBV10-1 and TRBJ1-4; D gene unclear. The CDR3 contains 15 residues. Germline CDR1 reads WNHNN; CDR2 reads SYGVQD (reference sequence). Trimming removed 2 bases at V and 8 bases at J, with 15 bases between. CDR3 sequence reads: CASSEGSTAKEKLFF. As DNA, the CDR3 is TGCGCCAGCAGTGAGGGGAGTACGGCGAAGGAAAAACTGTTTTTT.

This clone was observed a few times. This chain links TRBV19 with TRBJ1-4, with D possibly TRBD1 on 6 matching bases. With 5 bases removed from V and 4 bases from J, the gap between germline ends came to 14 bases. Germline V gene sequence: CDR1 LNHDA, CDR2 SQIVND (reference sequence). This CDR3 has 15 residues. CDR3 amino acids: CASSPQTGNNEKLFF. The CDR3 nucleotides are TGTGCCAGTAGTCCCCAGACAGGAAATAATGAAAAACTGTTTTTT.

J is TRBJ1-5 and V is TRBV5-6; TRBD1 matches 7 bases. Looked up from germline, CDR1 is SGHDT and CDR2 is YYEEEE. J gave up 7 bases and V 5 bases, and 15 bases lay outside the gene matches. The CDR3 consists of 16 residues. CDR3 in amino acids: CASSSVRDRDRQPQHF. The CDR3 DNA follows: TGTGCCAGCAGTTCTGTACGAGACAGGGACCGCCAGCCCCAGCATTTT. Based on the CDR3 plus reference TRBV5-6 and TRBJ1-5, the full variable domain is DAGVTQSPTHLIKTRGQQVTLRCSPKSGHDTVSWYQQALGQGPQFIFQYYEEEERQRGNFPDRFSGHQFPNYSSELNVNALLLGDSALYLCASSSVRDRDRQPQHFGDGTRLSIL.

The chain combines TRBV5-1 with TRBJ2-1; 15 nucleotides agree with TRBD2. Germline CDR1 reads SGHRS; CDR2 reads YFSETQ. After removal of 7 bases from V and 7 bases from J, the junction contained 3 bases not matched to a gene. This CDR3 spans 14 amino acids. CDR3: CASLGLAGGNEQFF. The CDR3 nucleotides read TGCGCCAGCTTGGGACTAGCGGGGGGTAATGAGCAGTTCTTC.

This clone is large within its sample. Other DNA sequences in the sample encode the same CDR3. As DNA, the CDR3 is TGCGCCAGCAGTGAATCCCCAGGGAATAGCAATCAGCCCCAGCATTTT. Its protein is CASSESPGNSNQPQHF. The rearrangement joins TRBV10-2 to TRBJ1-5; TRBD1 is a possible D gene (5 bases). The CDR3 runs to 16 residues. Germline assignment: CDR1 WSHSY and CDR2 SAAADI. Between the trimmed V and J ends, which lost 3 bases and 0 bases, there was a span of 12 bases.

The CDR3 loop is CASSLDRRDPYGYTF. CDR3 coding DNA: TGTGCCAGCAGCTTAGACAGGAGGGATCCTTATGGCTACACCTTC. The genes are TRBV11-2 and TRBJ1-2, with D unresolved. This CDR3 has 15 residues. The V and J ends lost 0 bases and 5 bases respectively, with 13 bases between them. Germline V gives CDR1 SGHAT, CDR2 FQNNGV.

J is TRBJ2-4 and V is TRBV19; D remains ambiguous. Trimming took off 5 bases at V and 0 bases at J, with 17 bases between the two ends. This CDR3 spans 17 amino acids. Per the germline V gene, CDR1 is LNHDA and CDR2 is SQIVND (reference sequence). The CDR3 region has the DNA TGTGCCAGTAGTCCACATGGAGACCGCTTAGCCAAAAACATTCAGTACTTC. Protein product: CASSPHGDRLAKNIQYF.

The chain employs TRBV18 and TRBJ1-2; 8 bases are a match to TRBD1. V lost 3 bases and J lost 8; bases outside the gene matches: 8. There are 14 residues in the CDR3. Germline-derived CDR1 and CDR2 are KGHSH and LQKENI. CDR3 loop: CASSPGQGGVGYTF. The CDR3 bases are TGTGCCAGCTCACCCGGACAGGGAGGGGTAGGCTACACCTTC.

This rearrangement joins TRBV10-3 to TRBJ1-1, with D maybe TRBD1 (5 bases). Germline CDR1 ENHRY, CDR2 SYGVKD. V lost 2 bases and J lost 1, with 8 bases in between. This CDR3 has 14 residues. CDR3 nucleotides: TGTGCCATCAGTGAGGGCAGGGCGAACACTGAAGCTTTCTTT. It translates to CAISEGRANTEAFF.

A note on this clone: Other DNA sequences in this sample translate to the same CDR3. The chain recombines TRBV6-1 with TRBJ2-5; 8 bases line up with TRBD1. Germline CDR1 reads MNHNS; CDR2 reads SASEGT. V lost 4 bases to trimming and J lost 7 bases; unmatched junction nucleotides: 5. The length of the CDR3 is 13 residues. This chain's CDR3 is CASSGQGAGTQYF. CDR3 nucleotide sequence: TGTGCCAGCAGTGGGCAGGGGGCCGGGACCCAGTACTTC.

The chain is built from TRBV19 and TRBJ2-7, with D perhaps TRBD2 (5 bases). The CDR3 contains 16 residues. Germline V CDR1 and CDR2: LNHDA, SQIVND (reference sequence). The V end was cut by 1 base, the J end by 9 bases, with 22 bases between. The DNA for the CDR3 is TGTGCCAGTAGTATAGGTTGGACGACCCGGGGAAGCGGGCAGTACTTC. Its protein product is CASSIGWTTRGSGQYF. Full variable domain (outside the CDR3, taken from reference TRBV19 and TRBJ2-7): DGGITQSPKYLFRKEGQNVTLSCEQNLNHDAMYWYRQDPGQGLRLIYYSQIVNDFQKGDIAEGYSVSREKKESFPLTVTSAQKNPTAFYLCASSIGWTTRGSGQYFGPGTRLTVT.

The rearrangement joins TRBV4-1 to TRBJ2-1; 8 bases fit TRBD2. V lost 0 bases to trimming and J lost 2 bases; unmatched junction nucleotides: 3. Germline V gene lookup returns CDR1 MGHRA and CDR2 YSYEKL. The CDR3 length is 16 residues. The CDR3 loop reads CASSQEGRGAYNEQFF. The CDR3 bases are TGCGCCAGCAGCCAAGAAGGGCGGGGGGCCTACAATGAGCAGTTCTTC.

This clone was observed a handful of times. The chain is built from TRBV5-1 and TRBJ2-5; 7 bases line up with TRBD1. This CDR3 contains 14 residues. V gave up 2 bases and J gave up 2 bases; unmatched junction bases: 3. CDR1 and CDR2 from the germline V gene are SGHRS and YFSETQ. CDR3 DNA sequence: TGCGCCAGCAGCTTAACGGACAGGCAAGAGACCCAGTACTTC. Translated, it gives CASSLTDRQETQYF. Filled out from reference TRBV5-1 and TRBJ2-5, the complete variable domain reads KAGVTQTPRYLIKTRGQQVTLSCSPISGHRSVSWYQQTPGQGLQFLFEYFSETQRNKGNFPGRFSGRQFSNSRSEMNVSTLELGDSALYLCASSLTDRQETQYFGPGTRLLVL.